The 6 T cell receptor beta chains in this list originate from one sample, sequenced in a study of T cells in Graves' hyperthyroidism and ophthalmopathy (dated by TCRdb to between 2018 and 2020). Libraries were constructed by multiplex PCR. Sequencing relied on an Illumina HiSeq 2000. Amplification of TCR beta CDR3 regions was carried out from RNA transcripts. The TCR CDR3 was subjected to a first round of RT-PCR using the HTBI primer set and the Qiagen OneStep RT-PCR kit. The raw public data were reprocessed by TCRdb itself: fastp quality trimming at Q25, MiXCR clonotype calling, in-frame beta chains only. Each entry merges the rows of one CDR3 protein and shows their most common DNA and genes. Counted in this sample were 360,000 or so distinct CDR3 sequences; around a sixth of them appeared once. The ten largest clones represent roughly 16% of the sample. The material sequenced was blood. The source is a woman in her 40s with Graves' ophthalmopathy.

This clonotype was seen repeatedly, ten times or more. The genes are TRBV6-1 and TRBJ2-7; either TRBD1 or TRBD2 may fit D (6 bases each). The CDR3 length is 13 residues. Germline loops: CDR1 MNHNS, CDR2 SASEGT. V lost 7 bases and J lost 3, with 13 bases in between. CDR3 loop: CASNPRGLYEQYF. The CDR3, as DNA: TGTGCCAGCAATCCCAGGGGACTCTACGAGCAGTACTTC.

This clonotype was detected ten times or more. V is TRBV2 and J is TRBJ1-1; no clear D gene. CDR3 size: 14 residues. V lost 3 bases and J 4 bases, leaving 12 bases between the germline ends. The germline CDR1 and CDR2 sequences are SNHLY and FYNNEI. CDR3 sequence (DNA): TGTGCCAGCAGTGATTCCACCCAGGTCACTGAAGCTTTCTTT. It codes for CASSDSTQVTEAFF.

In its sample, this clonotype was seen many times. V and J are TRBV2 and TRBJ2-7; D not certain. The CDR3 contains 13 residues. V dropped 6 bases and J dropped 0 bases, with 9 bases sitting between them. Germline CDR1 reads SNHLY; CDR2 reads FYNNEI. The chain's CDR3 is CASRDRSSYEQYF. CDR3 sequence (DNA): TGTGCCAGCAGGGACCGGAGCTCCTACGAGCAGTACTTC.

This clonotype was seen at least ten times. The chain carries TRBV6-4 and TRBJ2-2, with D possibly TRBD2 on 5 matching bases. Germline values: CDR1 MRHNA, CDR2 SNTAGT. Between the trimmed V and J ends, which lost 3 bases and 9 bases, there was a span of 8 bases. The CDR3 covers 12 residues. The CDR3 region is CASSEGSWELFF. The CDR3 DNA follows: TGTGCCAGCAGTGAGGGGAGTTGGGAGCTGTTTTTT.

This clonotype was seen a handful of times. The gene calls are TRBV6-5 and TRBJ2-2; D remains ambiguous. Germline CDR1 reads MNHEY; CDR2 reads SVGAGI. Trimming took 0 bases from V and 0 from J, leaving 8 bases between them. This CDR3 region has 16 residues. CDR3 amino acids: CASSYSHYANTGELFF. CDR3 sequence (DNA): TGTGCCAGCAGTTACTCTCACTACGCGAACACCGGGGAGCTGTTTTTT.

This clonotype was recorded at least ten times. The J gene is TRBJ2-5, the V gene TRBV27; D not certain. Germline lookup yields CDR1 MNHEY and CDR2 SMNVEV (reference sequence). Deletions cut 2 bases from V and 0 bases from J, with 10 bases between. The CDR3 length is 15 residues. This CDR3 is CASSLRSPYQETQYF. CDR3 DNA: TGTGCCAGCAGTTTAAGGTCCCCGTACCAAGAGACCCAGTACTTC.